These T cell receptor beta chains were read from a single sample in a study of regulatory T cells in long-lasting Graves disease. TCRdb itself ran the multiplex PCR reads through MiXCR, one entry per CDR3 protein. The profile shows roughly 470,000 distinct CDR3 sequences, around 21% of them singletons. Here the sequenced sample was peripheral blood mononuclear cells (PBMCs), taken when the disease was refractory, from a patient treated with antithyroid drugs. The receptors here all came from a female donor with Graves disease. Both conserved end residues are part of each CDR3. D genes are given only for firm matches. Size is stated for part of the rows, as once, few or many counts, or as a class when the clone is expanded.

J,size,D,V,DNA,CDR3
TRBJ2-7,many,TRBD1,TRBV28,TGTGCCAGCAGTTTACCAGGGACAGGGCACTCCTACGAGCAGTACTTC,CASSLPGTGHSYEQYF
TRBJ2-7,many,-,TRBV7-6,TGTGCCAGCAGCTTAGCGGGAGGCCCGACCTACGAGCAGTACTTC,CASSLAGGPTYEQYF
TRBJ2-7,few,TRBD1,TRBV5-1,TGCGCCAGCAGCCCGGGGACAGCCAGTATCTACGAGCAGTACTTC,CASSPGTASIYEQYF
TRBJ1-1,-,-,TRBV28,TGTGCTAGCAGACGGGCCACTGAAGCTTTCTTT,CASRRATEAFF
TRBJ1-1,few,TRBD1,TRBV18,TGTGCCAGCTCACCAATAGGAGGGGGCGACACTGAAGCTTTCTTT,CASSPIGGGDTEAFF
TRBJ1-1,-,-,TRBV6-4,TGTGCCAGCAGTGAATTAATGAACACTGAAGCTTTCTTT,CASSELMNTEAFF
TRBJ1-4,few,TRBD1,TRBV4-1,TGCGCCAGCAGCCAATCCTCAGGGGGCGGCGGTCGCACTAATGAAAAACTGTTTTTT,CASSQSSGGGGRTNEKLFF
TRBJ2-3,-,TRBD2,TRBV28,TGTGCCAGCAGTATAACTAGCGGGAGCACAGATACGCAGTATTTT,CASSITSGSTDTQYF
TRBJ1-1,few,-,TRBV3-1,TGTGCCAGCATCCGAGGGGCTGGCACTGAAGCTTTCTTT,CASIRGAGTEAFF
TRBJ2-3,-,-,TRBV11-2,TGTGCCAGCAGCTCCTCGGGCGGGACTACAGATACGCAGTATTTT,CASSSSGGTTDTQYF
TRBJ2-7,many,-,TRBV7-2,TGTGCCAGCAGCTCCGGACTATTCTACGAGCAGTACTTC,CASSSGLFYEQYF
TRBJ2-4,-,TRBD1,TRBV28,TGTGCCAGCACCCTTAGACAGGGGGCTAGGGACATTCAGTACTTC,CASTLRQGARDIQYF
TRBJ2-7,-,-,TRBV4-1,TGCGCCAGCAGCCAAGTCGTCGACAGCTACTACGAGCAGTACTTC,CASSQVVDSYYEQYF
TRBJ1-1,many,-,TRBV19,TGTGCCAGCCAATCCCGCGAGAACACTGAAGCTTTCTTT,CASQSRENTEAFF
TRBJ2-7,many,-,TRBV2,TGTGCCAGCAGTGAAGCGCCCCGGACCGCTACACCATTC,CASSEAPRTATPF
TRBJ1-3,many,-,TRBV28,TGTGCCAGCAGCCCCACGGGGGGCAGGTACTCTGGAAACACCATATATTTT,CASSPTGGRYSGNTIYF
TRBJ2-1,-,-,TRBV28,TGTGCCAGCAGTTGGGGGGGCAGCTCCTACAATGAGCAGTTCTTC,CASSWGGSSYNEQFF
TRBJ1-1,few,-,TRBV5-4,TGTGCCAGCCGGATCGGAGGGCCGAACACTGAAGCTTTCTTT,CASRIGGPNTEAFF
TRBJ2-6,-,-,TRBV19,TGTGCCAGTAGAGCAGGGGCTGGGGCCAACGTCCTGACTTTC,CASRAGAGANVLTF
TRBJ2-7,-,TRBD1,TRBV5-1,TGTGCCAGCAGCCTACCCGGGACAGGGGGAACCTACGAGCAGTACTTC,CASSLPGTGGTYEQYF
TRBJ2-5,many,-,TRBV28,TGTGCCAGCAGCCTCCGGGACACCGGAGAGACCCAGTACTTC,CASSLRDTGETQYF
TRBJ1-1,many,-,TRBV7-9,TGTGCCAGCAGCTATCAGACGAACACTGAAGCTTTCTTT,CASSYQTNTEAFF
TRBJ2-7,many,-,TRBV20-1,TGCAGTGCTACCAGCTACGAGCAGTACTTC,CSATSYEQYF
TRBJ1-1,-,TRBD1,TRBV30,TGTGCCTGGAGAATTGGACAGGGGCCGATGGGCACTGAAGCTTTCTTT,CAWRIGQGPMGTEAFF
TRBJ1-2,-,-,TRBV4-1,TGCGCCAGCAGCCAAGTCCCGGATGAATCGGGCTATGGCTACACCTTC,CASSQVPDESGYGYTF
TRBJ2-2,few,TRBD2,TRBV28,TGTGCCAGCAGTTCTAGCGGGAGGGCCGGGGAGCTGTTTTTT,CASSSSGRAGELFF
TRBJ1-3,-,-,TRBV7-2,TGTGCCAGCAGCTGGACAGTCTCTGGAAACACCATATATTTT,CASSWTVSGNTIYF
TRBJ1-1,-,-,TRBV19,TGTGCCAGTAGTAAGGACCAGGGGAACACTGAAGCTTTCTTT,CASSKDQGNTEAFF
TRBJ2-2,many,-,TRBV28,TGTGCCAGCAGTCCCGGGAGTACCGGGGAGCTGTTTTTT,CASSPGSTGELFF
TRBJ2-7,many,TRBD2,TRBV27,TGTGCCAGCAGTTTACGGGGGGATGGCGAGCAGTACTTC,CASSLRGDGEQYF
TRBJ1-2,few,-,TRBV6-1,TGTGCCAGCAGTGAAGACGCCGATTGGACGTATGGCTACACCTTC,CASSEDADWTYGYTF
TRBJ1-1,-,-,TRBV6-2/TRBV6-3,TGTGCCAGCAGTTTTCCGGGACATTTGAACACTGAAGCTTTCTTT,CASSFPGHLNTEAFF
TRBJ2-7,-,-,TRBV4-3,TGCGCCAGCAGCCAAGAAGCCGGGACCCCCTACTACGAGCAGTACTTC,CASSQEAGTPYYEQYF
TRBJ1-1,once,TRBD1,TRBV30,TGTGCCTGGAGTGTTGGGACAGGCCGTTGGGGCACTGAAGCTTTCTTT,CAWSVGTGRWGTEAFF
TRBJ1-2,-,-,TRBV6-1,TGTGCCAGCAGAGCCCCGGACCGCCGTAAATCCTATGGCTACACCTTC,CASRAPDRRKSYGYTF
TRBJ1-4,-,-,TRBV9,TGTGCCAGCAGCGTAGGCCGCTCGGCAGGGTATGGTGAAAAACTGTTTTTT,CASSVGRSAGYGEKLFF